The 25 T cell receptor beta chains below all came from one sample that was sequenced in a study of blood T cell repertoires in COVID-19. Only in-frame clones appear in the TCRdb table, and some are missing; sequencing was by immunoSEQ multiplex PCR. The data contain around 99,000 clones, less than 90% of them singletons. The sample was peripheral blood. The receptors stem from a woman aged 55-69 years with acute or convalescent COVID-19.

The genes are TRBV13 and TRBJ2-1, with D perhaps matching TRBD2 (5 bases). V lost 1 base and J 1 base, leaving 8 bases between the germline ends. CDR1 is PRHDT and CDR2 is FYEKMQ in the germline V gene (reference sequence). The CDR3 is made up of 15 amino acids. As DNA, the CDR3 is TGTGCCAGCAGCTTAGCGGGGTGGTCCTACAATGAGCAGTTCTTC. Its translation: CASSLAGWSYNEQFF.

J is TRBJ1-5 and V is TRBV6-2 or TRBV6-3, with unresolved D. There are 13 residues in the CDR3. The V end was cut by 6 bases, the J end by 4 bases, with 10 bases between. The germline V gene encodes CDR1 MNHEY and CDR2 SVGEGT. The chain's CDR3 is CASSRASNQPQHF. CDR3 DNA: TGTGCCAGCAGCCGGGCTTCAAATCAGCCCCAGCATTTT.

This chain links TRBV4-1 with TRBJ1-5; possibly TRBD1 for D (6 bases). CDR3 length: 14 residues. Germline V CDR1 and CDR2: MGHRA, YSYEKL. Trimming took 1 base from V and 6 from J, leaving 10 bases between them. This chain's CDR3 is CASSQGGGFQPQHF. As DNA, the CDR3 is TGCGCCAGCAGCCAAGGAGGGGGTTTTCAGCCCCAGCATTTT.

The chain couples TRBV30 to TRBJ1-4; the D gene is possibly TRBD1 (5 bases). The V and J ends lost 0 bases and 4 bases respectively, with 9 bases between them. The CDR3 sequence is 14 residues long. Germline V gene lookup returns CDR1 GTSNPN and CDR2 SVGIG (reference sequence). The CDR3 reads CAWSVPGGNEKLFF. DNA for the CDR3: TGTGCCTGGAGTGTACCCGGGGGTAATGAAAAACTGTTTTTT.

V is TRBV30 and J is TRBJ2-3; the D gene is possibly TRBD1 (6 bases). V lost 5 bases and J 2 bases, leaving 11 bases between the germline ends. The CDR3 runs to 13 residues. Germline CDR1 GTSNPN, CDR2 SVGIG (reference sequence). The CDR3 spells CAWGTGSTDTQYF. CDR3 nucleotide sequence: TGTGCCTGGGGAACAGGGTCCACAGATACGCAGTATTTT.

The chain recombines TRBV29-1 with TRBJ2-4; tentatively, D is TRBD2 (6 bases). V dropped 4 bases and J dropped 8 bases, with 18 bases sitting between them. Germline lookup yields CDR1 SQVTM and CDR2 ANQGSEA. The CDR3 totals 14 residues. The CDR3 region has the DNA TGCAGCGTTGCCCCGGAGGACTGGAGGGACATTCAGTACTTC. Its translation: CSVAPEDWRDIQYF.

The chain links TRBV6-2 or TRBV6-3 to TRBJ1-1; D is perhaps TRBD1 (5 bases). V was trimmed by 2 bases and J by 5 bases, leaving 9 bases between them. The CDR3 is 13 amino acids. Germline-derived CDR1 and CDR2 are MNHEY and SVGEGT. In DNA form, the CDR3 reads TGTGCCAGCAGTTACGGGGGGGTTACTGAAGCTTTCTTT. Its translation: CASSYGGVTEAFF.

The V call is TRBV18, the J call TRBJ2-7; TRBD1 matches 10 bases. The V gene's germline CDR1 is KGHSH and CDR2 LQKENI. This CDR3 is built from 16 residues. The V gene end was trimmed by 4 bases and the J gene end by 3 bases; junction bases not matched to a gene: 9. This CDR3 is CASSLYIGQGDYEQYF. The CDR3 DNA reads TGTGCCAGCTCACTATACATCGGACAGGGGGACTACGAGCAGTACTTC.

The gene calls are TRBV11-2 and TRBJ1-5; 7 bases match TRBD1. This CDR3 is 17 amino acids long. The germline gives CDR1 SGHAT, CDR2 FQNNGV. Trimming removed 5 bases from V and 4 bases from J; junction bases left unmatched: 14. This CDR3 reads CASSPLTGPVGNQPQHF. CDR3 nucleotide sequence: TGTGCCAGCAGCCCCCTGACAGGGCCAGTTGGAAATCAGCCCCAGCATTTT.

CDR3 loop: CASSVGTGYTGELFF. The CDR3 DNA is TGTGCCTCCTCCGTGGGGACAGGCTACACCGGGGAGCTGTTTTTT. The rearrangement joins TRBV19 to TRBJ2-2; the match to TRBD1 covers 8 bases. This CDR3 spans 15 amino acids. CDR1 and CDR2 (germline): LNHDA, SQIVND (reference sequence). V shed 11 bases, J shed 3 bases, and the junction held 11 bases outside the gene matches.

This chain uses TRBV28 with TRBJ1-5, with 8 bases fitting TRBD1. Germline CDR1 and CDR2: MDHEN and SYDVKM. There are 15 residues in the CDR3. Germline trimming cut 6 bases from V and 2 bases from J; bases unmatched to any gene: 6. CDR3 bases: TGTGCCAGCAGGACGCAGGGGGCTGGCAATCAGCCCCAGCATTTT. This codes for CASRTQGAGNQPQHF.

This clone occurred a few times. CDR3 residues: CASSLDLSSYGYTF. CDR3 bases: TGTGCCAGCAGCTTAGATCTAAGCTCCTATGGCTACACCTTC. V and J are TRBV11-2 and TRBJ1-2; D ambiguous. Trimming pared 0 bases from V and 4 bases from J, leaving 9 bases between. The CDR3 runs 14 residues. Germline V CDR1 and CDR2: SGHAT, FQNNGV.

This chain links TRBV30 with TRBJ1-2; D is unclear. The CDR3 length is 15 residues. Germline-derived CDR1 and CDR2 are GTSNPN and SVGIG (reference sequence). V shed 5 bases and J shed 0 bases, with 16 bases lying between them. The chain's CDR3 is CAWSLLRGSNYGYTF. CDR3 bases: TGTGCCTGGTCTCTGCTCAGAGGATCTAACTATGGCTACACCTTC.

This clone showed up many times. The chain employs TRBV2 and TRBJ2-2, with a possible D match to TRBD2 (5 bases). The germline V gene encodes CDR1 SNHLY and CDR2 FYNNEI. V lost 7 bases to trimming and J lost 14 bases, with 20 bases between them. The CDR3 runs 13 residues. Written as DNA, the CDR3 is TGTGCCAGCATTCTTAACACCGGGGAGCCCCTGTTTTTT. This translates into CASILNTGEPLFF.

This clone turned up a few times. This chain uses TRBV27 with TRBJ1-1, with TRBD1 matching 7 bases. V was pared by 5 bases and J by 3 bases, with 18 bases of the junction left unmatched. The CDR3 has 18 residues. Germline assignment: CDR1 MNHEY and CDR2 SMNVEV (reference sequence). The CDR3 region has the DNA TGTGCCAGCAGTCCCGGGACAGCTACGAAGAGAAGGTACACTGAAGCTTTCTTT. Translated, it gives CASSPGTATKRRYTEAFF.

The V call is TRBV14, the J call TRBJ2-1, with D perhaps TRBD1 (6 bases). This CDR3 comprises 12 residues. V lost 1 base and J 11 bases, leaving 9 bases between the germline ends. Germline V gene sequence: CDR1 SGHDN, CDR2 FVKESK. In DNA, the CDR3 is TGTGCCAGCAGCCAAGGGGGACATAAGCAGTTCTTC. This codes for CASSQGGHKQFF.

In this sample, this clone turned up a few times. The chain couples TRBV27 to TRBJ1-2; tentatively, D is TRBD1 (5 bases). The CDR3 contains 11 residues. Germline V gives CDR1 MNHEY, CDR2 SMNVEV (reference sequence). Trimming took 9 bases from V and 6 from J, leaving 11 bases between them. CDR3 protein: CASPDSNGYTF. The CDR3 DNA is TGTGCCAGTCCAGACAGTAATGGCTACACCTTC.

The rearrangement uses TRBV5-5 and TRBJ2-7, with 9 positions matching TRBD2. Trimming at V came to 3 bases and at J to 4 bases, leaving 5 bases not matched to a gene. CDR3 length equals 14 residues. In germline, CDR1 is SGHKS, CDR2 YYEKEE (reference sequence). CDR3 DNA sequence: TGTGCCAGCAGCTGGAGCGGGGGGCCGTACGAGCAGTACTTC. Translating gives CASSWSGGPYEQYF.

This chain joins TRBV7-8 and TRBJ1-5; TRBD1 agrees at 8 bases. The germline CDR1 and CDR2 sequences are SGHVS and FQNEAQ. The CDR3 is 15 amino acids. V trimming: 2 bases; J trimming: 5 bases; junction bases outside the gene matches: 5. CDR3 region: CASSLSAGGYQPQHF. CDR3 sequence (DNA): TGTGCCAGCAGCTTATCGGCAGGGGGCTATCAGCCCCAGCATTTT.

The chain is built from TRBV24-1 and TRBJ2-4; a weak D match, TRBD2 (6 bases). The CDR3 has 16 residues. Germline CDR1 KGHDR, CDR2 SFDVKD. V lost 3 bases and J lost 3, with 14 bases in between. The CDR3 here is CATSDPSAGGKNIQYF. CDR3 nucleotide sequence: TGTGCCACCAGTGATCCGAGCGCCGGGGGCAAAAACATTCAGTACTTC.

This chain links TRBV7-8 with TRBJ2-4; no reliable D call. The CDR3 totals 15 residues. Trimming took 1 base from V and 1 from J, leaving 8 bases between them. Germline V gene data show CDR1 as SGHVS and CDR2 as FQNEAQ. In DNA form, the CDR3 reads TGTGCCAGCAGCTTAGATCCGAGGGCCAAAAACATTCAGTACTTC. Translating gives CASSLDPRAKNIQYF.

The chain links TRBV2 to TRBJ2-7; 9 positions agree with TRBD1. The germline V gene encodes CDR1 SNHLY and CDR2 FYNNEI. V shed 5 bases, J shed 7 bases, and the junction held 3 bases outside the gene matches. The CDR3 spans 12 residues. The CDR3 region has the DNA TGTGCCAGCAGTTATGACAGGGGGGAGCAGTACTTC. Translated, it gives CASSYDRGEQYF.

This sequence joins TRBV28 and TRBJ1-1; D is perhaps TRBD1 (5 bases). The CDR3 runs 15 residues. Per germline, CDR1 MDHEN and CDR2 SYDVKM. With 2 bases removed from V and 6 bases from J, the gap between germline ends came to 16 bases. CDR3 nucleotides: TGTGCCAGCAGTTTACAGTCGGGGGGGAGGGCTGAAGCTTTCTTT. Encoded protein: CASSLQSGGRAEAFF.

The genes are TRBV2 and TRBJ1-5; D gene unclear. Trimming stripped 4 bases from V and 5 bases from J, with 9 bases between. CDR3 length: 13 residues. Germline CDR1 is SNHLY and CDR2 is FYNNEI. The CDR3 region is CASSVIVDQPQHF. CDR3 sequence (DNA): TGTGCCAGCAGTGTTATAGTGGATCAGCCCCAGCATTTT.

This sequence joins TRBV27 and TRBJ2-3; TRBD2 matches at 7 bases. CDR1 and CDR2 from the germline V gene are MNHEY and SMNVEV (reference sequence). The CDR3 length is 14 residues. With 6 bases clipped from V and 0 bases from J, the junction kept 3 bases outside the gene matches. CDR3: CASSERGSTDTQYF. CDR3 bases: TGTGCCAGCAGCGAGCGGGGTAGCACAGATACGCAGTATTTT.